The source of this T cell receptor beta chain is a study of T cells in Graves' hyperthyroidism and ophthalmopathy (dated by TCRdb to about 2019). The study in broad terms: Peripheral blood was sampled at the time of initial diagnosis, prior to any treatment. TCR V-J signatures able to tell the groups apart were searched for in a discovery cohort of approximately 95 patients, of whom roughly 42 had Graves' ophthalmopathy and around 56 had stable Graves' hyperthyroidism. Prospective prediction of ophthalmopathy was tested in an independent validation cohort of 18 to 20 hyperthyroidism patients and around 16 patients who later progressed to ophthalmopathy. In several Graves' hyperthyroidism patients, the study also compared T-cell repertoires from thyroid tissue with T-cell repertoires from blood. The approximately 90 discovery patients were divided at random into training and test sets in a 7:3 ratio. Once sampling was done, hyperthyroidism patients were given methimazole at a starting dose of 30 mg daily, whereas ophthalmopathy patients were given high-dose intravenous methylprednisolone. According to the paper, TCR Vbeta CDR3 sequencing was carried out on about 140 peripheral blood samples, which came from under 50 ophthalmopathy, 75 or so hyperthyroidism and approximately 17 progressor patients.

In regard to this clonotype: This clone's antigen is unknown. Per-base quality was not reported, and no clone a single base away is much larger than it.

Ophthalmopathy patients had moderately to severely active disease, Clinical Activity Score of at least 3, NOSPECS grade of at least 4, and duration under 3 months. Any patient with an uncontrolled infection, another autoimmune disease, pregnancy or lactation was excluded. Diagnoses were based on clinical symptoms, serum thyroxine and TRAb, thyroid ultrasound and orbital computed tomography. Ficoll-Paque density gradient centrifugation was used to isolate PBMCs from approximately 10 ml of fresh peripheral blood. Total RNA was extracted with Trizol reagent, and quality was checked on an Agilent 2100 Bioanalyzer. TCR beta CDR3 regions were amplified from RNA transcripts. The TCR CDR3 was subjected to a first round of RT-PCR using the HTBI primer set and the Qiagen OneStep RT-PCR kit. Libraries were constructed in a second round of multiplex PCR, after which size selection and purification were carried out. Libraries were sequenced paired-end with 100 bp reads on an Illumina HiSeq2000. For the original study's pipeline: SOAPnuke was used to process the raw data, removing reads that contained adapters or uncalled bases, had a mean Phred below 15, or lacked an exact match to the constant primer or identifier. COPE v1.2.5 was used to merge high-quality paired reads, and clonotypes were defined as unique nucleotide sequences. MiTCR v1.1 was used to align the clonotypes against IMGT TRBV, TRBD and TRBJ reference segments. The analysis included only V-J combinations with a frequency above 0.0001, which together covered 99.2% of the repertoires. The TCS score was defined as F50 (clonal expansion) divided by E x V (chaos), with BLOSUM62-based TCRdist calculated between CDR3 peptides within each V-J. Welch's t-statistics and random forest reduced around 520 V-J features to 13, which were used in a naive Bayes classifier (R e1071). TCRdb passed the public sequencing reads through fastp at Q25 and MiXCR, retaining productive beta sequences. Entries that share a CDR3 protein sequence are merged under the most common genes and DNA. The V and J calls here are based on TCRdb, not the publication. Present in this sample are hundreds of thousands of distinct CDR3 sequences, roughly a sixth of which were seen just once. The ten biggest clones cover less than 3.5% of the sample.

Beyond this particular receptor, the publication reports: Sample size was not statistically predetermined, and blinding of investigators to group allocation was not performed. Most expanded thyroid clonotypes (frequency above 0.001) were also detected in blood, a finding suggesting that blood repertoires may reflect thyroid immune responses. In validation, the model predicted progression to ophthalmopathy with approximately 71% sensitivity and around 72% specificity, a median of roughly seven months before onset. A 13 V-J signature model separated ophthalmopathy from stable hyperthyroidism, with around 88% sensitivity and 81.08% specificity in cross-validation and 80%/75% in testing.

Specimen: blood. The TCR comes from a woman in her forties with Graves' ophthalmopathy.

CDR3 sequence: CASGWFNSPLHF. The bases are TGTGCCAGTGGTTGGTTCAATTCACCCCTCCACTTT. The receptor chain draws on TRBV19 and TRBJ1-6, with the D segment identity uncertain. According to the germline V gene (reference sequence), CDR1 reads LNHDA and CDR2 reads SQIVND. Including the terminal cysteine and phenylalanine, the CDR3 comprises 12 residues. Only the CDR3 DNA is retained, 36 bases long and in frame from the first base. A distance of 9 bases separates the germline ends of V and J, which lose 8 bases and 7 bases respectively.